This entry features one T cell receptor beta chain sequence. This sample is drawn from a study of blood T cell repertoires in COVID-19. Overall study: The United States, Italy and Spain provided the acute and convalescent COVID-19 samples.

Trimming cost V 4 bases and J 3 bases, with 9 bases left between them. This CDR3 contains 13 residues. CDR1 and CDR2 (germline): SGHTA, FQGTGA. Original data processing: The authors estimated nucleated cell counts from reference gene primer amplification. Clones were read by immunoSEQ multiplex PCR, and TCRdb kept only the in-frame ones, dropping some. The V and J calls and clone size are taken from that table; D and trimming were inferred from the DNA. The sample shows under 150,000 clones, 85% of them seen only once. This rearrangement joins TRBV7-3 to TRBJ1-2; possibly TRBD1 for D (6 bases). The TCR was taken from a middle-aged man with acute or convalescent COVID-19. Specimen: peripheral blood. The CDR3, as DNA: TGTGCCAGCAGCTACGACAGGTACTATGGCTACACCTTC. Translating gives CASSYDRYYGYTF.